Each of the 8 T cell receptor beta chains below was sequenced from the same sample in a study of T cell clonality in common variable immunodeficiency. Profiled with immunoSEQ multiplex PCR; TCRdb holds only in-frame clones, not every one. The sample presents about 19,000 clones, none singletons. No antigens are known for them. Findings and limits, study-wide: Fewer deletions and N-nucleotide insertions were reportedly seen in common variable immunodeficiency TCR beta sequences.

Material: peripheral blood mononuclear cells. The receptor source for this set is a human donor with common variable immunodeficiency.

The table lists this clone with many counts. The read terminates 3 residues ahead of where the CDR3 ends, so the germline J gene completes it. The genes are TRBV2 and TRBJ2-7; TRBD2 matches at 9 bases. Trimming removed 9 bases from V and 4 bases from J; junction bases left unmatched: 13. CDR3 length: 15 amino acids. From germline, CDR1 is SNHLY and CDR2 FYNNEI. CDR3 amino acids: CASYLPGTSIYEQYF. CDR3 DNA, as far as it was read: TGTGCCAGTTACCTGCCGGGGACTAGCATTTACGAG.

This clone was seen more than once but under ten times. Sequencing ends 3 residues short of the CDR3 end; the germline J gene provides the rest. The V call is TRBV6-2 or TRBV6-3, the J call TRBJ2-5, with D unclear. Trimming took 4 bases from V and 2 from J, leaving 5 bases between them. Germline V gene sequence: CDR1 MNHEY, CDR2 SVGEGT. The CDR3 covers 12 residues. The part of the CDR3 DNA that was read is TGTGCCAGCAGTTTAAGGCAAGAGACC. Translation gives CASSLRQET. The complete CDR3 protein is CASSLRQETQYF.

This clone ranks as medium-sized (0.01 to 0.1%). The covered CDR3 bases are TGTGCCAGCAGCCTAAATAATGAG. This gives the protein CASSLNNE. The full CDR3 protein reads CASSLNNEQFF. The chain recombines TRBV14 with TRBJ2-1; D not resolved. The missing CDR3 end, 3 residues past where the read stops, is filled in from the germline J gene. The CDR3 is 11 amino acids. V was shortened by 4 bases and J by 7 bases, with 5 bases between the two germline ends. In germline, CDR1 is SGHDN, CDR2 FVKESK.

The table lists this clone with a few counts. The CDR3 end is not reached by the read, which stops 3 residues before it; the germline J gene fills it in. This rearrangement joins TRBV20-1 to TRBJ2-7, with 9 bases lining up with TRBD2. Germline CDR1 reads DFQATT; CDR2 reads SNEGSKA (reference sequence). The CDR3 has 14 residues. With V trimmed by 2 bases and J by 2 bases, 4 bases remained unmatched. CDR3 bases read: TGCAGTGCTAGATCTAGCGGGGAGACCTACGAG. Translated, it gives CSARSSGETYE. The whole CDR3 protein is CSARSSGETYEQYF.

As regards this clone: The sequence runs out 3 residues before the end of the CDR3; the remainder is reconstructed from the germline J gene. The gene calls are TRBV7-9 and TRBJ2-3, with D perhaps TRBD1 (6 bases). Germline CDR1 and CDR2: SEHNR and FQNEAQ (reference sequence). This CDR3 region has 15 residues. V was pared by 6 bases and J by 3 bases, with 16 bases between. Partial CDR3 DNA: TGTGCCAGCAGTTACAGGGTTGGAGGTACAGATACG. Translated, it gives CASSYRVGGTDT. The whole CDR3 protein is CASSYRVGGTDTQYF.

Of note for this clone: The missing CDR3 end, 3 residues past where the read stops, is filled in from the germline J gene. V gene TRBV19 combines with J gene TRBJ2-2; D is unclear. The CDR3 is 13 amino acids. Trimming took off 2 bases at V and 6 bases at J, with 7 bases between the two ends. Germline V lookup: CDR1 LNHDA, CDR2 SQIVND (reference sequence). The CDR3 bases that were read are TGTGCCAGTAGTATACGAGGTTCCGGGGAG. This translates into CASSIRGSGE. The full CDR3 reads CASSIRGSGELFF. The whole variable domain, remainder taken from reference TRBV19 and TRBJ2-2, is DGGITQSPKYLFRKEGQNVTLSCEQNLNHDAMYWYRQDPGQGLRLIYYSQIVNDFQKGDIAEGYSVSREKKESFPLTVTSAQKNPTAFYLCASSIRGSGELFFGEGSRLTVL.

The sequenced part of the CDR3 DNA is TGTGCCAGCAGCTCGGACAGGGGCGCCTACAATGAG. This codes for CASSSDRGAYNE. The CDR3 in full is CASSSDRGAYNEQFF. The gene calls are TRBV7-2 and TRBJ2-1, with 9 positions matching TRBD1. The read ends 3 residues before the CDR3 terminus; that terminus is restored from the germline J gene. The CDR3 is 15 amino acids. V was clipped by 4 bases and J by 2 bases; unmatched bases: 3. The germline gives CDR1 SGHTA, CDR2 FQGNSA.

Comments on this clone: The CDR3 end falls 3 residues outside the read, so it is completed with the germline J gene. The chain carries TRBV6-2 or TRBV6-3 and TRBJ2-5; maybe TRBD2 (5 bases). The CDR3 is 11 residues long. The germline V gene encodes CDR1 MNHEY and CDR2 SVGEGT. The ends were cut back, 7 bases at V and 5 bases at J, with 8 bases in the middle. CDR3 sequence reads: CASKERETQYF. The sequenced CDR3 bases are TGTGCCAGCAAAGAGCGGGAGACC.